One sample yielded the 22 T cell receptor beta chains listed below, sequenced in a study of beta chain features in type 1 diabetes. The sequenced template was cDNA made from the entire isolated RNA. Some clones are missing from TCRdb's copy, which holds only in-frame ones; the method was immunoSEQ multiplex PCR. The sample yields hundreds of thousands of clones, roughly 31% seen once. Sequenced: naive CD4+ T cells from blood. These receptors all come from a man younger than 30 in good health.

This rearrangement joins TRBV7-2 to TRBJ2-5; a possible D gene is TRBD2 (6 bases). This CDR3 contains 13 residues. Trimming cost V 5 bases and J 4 bases, with 11 bases left between them. Germline V CDR1 and CDR2: SGHTA, FQGNSA. CDR3 sequence: CASSHGGSETQYF. CDR3 in DNA: TGTGCCAGCAGCCACGGGGGTTCAGAGACCCAGTACTTC.

The genes are TRBV7-2 and TRBJ1-1, with D unclear. V lost 6 bases and J 6 bases, leaving 17 bases between the germline ends. Germline V gene sequence: CDR1 SGHTA, CDR2 FQGNSA. This CDR3 region has 14 residues. CDR3 in amino acids: CASRPRAAIAEAFF. The CDR3 bases are TGTGCCAGCAGACCCCGGGCTGCTATCGCTGAAGCTTTCTTT.

V and J are TRBV5-1 and TRBJ2-1; TRBD1 matches at 9 bases. This CDR3 is built from 17 residues. Germline V gene lookup returns CDR1 SGHRS and CDR2 YFSETQ. J was trimmed by 5 bases and V by 4 bases; bases with no gene match: 13. The CDR3 region has the DNA TGCGCCAGCAGCCCGGGCCCCCGGGGACAGGGAAACAATGAGCAGTTCTTC. Encoded protein: CASSPGPRGQGNNEQFF.

V and J are TRBV29-1 and TRBJ2-4; TRBD2 matches at 7 bases. This CDR3 comprises 14 residues. CDR1 SQVTM and CDR2 ANQGSEA come from the germline V gene. Trimming cost V 7 bases and J 4 bases; bases outside gene matches: 10. The CDR3 is CSGATGTTKNIQYF. In DNA form, the CDR3 reads TGCAGCGGAGCGACCGGGACTACAAAAAACATTCAGTACTTC.

This clone was detected only a few times. The chain joins TRBV27 to TRBJ2-1, with D possibly matching TRBD2 (5 bases). Looked up from germline, CDR1 is MNHEY and CDR2 is SMNVEV (reference sequence). The CDR3 spans 14 residues. V was trimmed by 3 bases and J by 2 bases, leaving 8 bases between them. CDR3 protein: CASSLEAAYNEQFF. CDR3 nucleotide sequence: TGTGCCAGCAGTTTGGAAGCGGCCTACAATGAGCAGTTCTTC.

In its sample, this clone was seen a few times. The chain couples TRBV5-4 to TRBJ2-2; 10 nucleotides agree with TRBD2. The CDR3 contains 15 residues. Germline values: CDR1 SGHNT, CDR2 YYREEE (reference sequence). J was trimmed by 4 bases and V by 3 bases; bases with no gene match: 3. The CDR3 DNA follows: TGTGCCAGCAGCTCCGGGACTAGCGTCACCGGGGAGCTGTTTTTT. It is translated as CASSSGTSVTGELFF. The entire variable domain, with the rest obtained from reference TRBV5-4 and TRBJ2-2, is as follows: ETGVTQSPTHLIKTRGQQVTLRCSSQSGHNTVSWYQQALGQGPQFIFQYYREEENGRGNFPPRFSGLQFPNYSSELNVNALELDDSALYLCASSSGTSVTGELFFGEGSRLTVL.

The rearrangement links TRBV11-2 to TRBJ2-2; D not resolved. Germline V CDR1 and CDR2: SGHAT, FQNNGV. This CDR3 has 13 amino acids. Trimming pared 5 bases from V and 1 base from J, leaving 5 bases between. The CDR3 protein is CASSAQNTGELFF. CDR3 nucleotides: TGTGCCAGCAGCGCGCAGAACACCGGGGAGCTGTTTTTT.

V and J are TRBV23-1 and TRBJ1-2; no clear D gene. TRBV23-1 is an ORF, with its function uncertain. The CDR3 consists of 13 residues. Trimming removed 2 bases from V and 4 bases from J, with 8 bases in between. DNA for the CDR3: TGCGCCAGCAGTCAAAGGAGTACCTATGGCTACACCTTC. As protein: CASSQRSTYGYTF.

The sample holds a few counts of this clone. J is TRBJ1-2 and V is TRBV29-1; D is unresolved. The germline gives CDR1 SQVTM, CDR2 ANQGSEA. V was cut by 4 bases and J by 4 bases, with 13 bases left in between. The CDR3 length is 13 residues. CDR3 residues: CSVGLGVVYGYTF. In nucleotides, the CDR3 is TGCAGCGTTGGACTGGGTGTGGTCTATGGCTACACCTTC.

This clone was detected only a few times. The chain links TRBV10-3 to TRBJ2-3; 10 bases map to TRBD2. The CDR3 contains 16 residues. Germline values: CDR1 ENHRY, CDR2 SYGVKD. Trimming removed 4 bases from V and 4 bases from J; junction bases left unmatched: 8. The CDR3 loop is CAISGLAGAIADTQYF. The CDR3 DNA is TGTGCCATCAGTGGTCTAGCGGGGGCTATCGCAGATACGCAGTATTTT.

Only a few counts were recorded for this clone. The chain employs TRBV6-6 and TRBJ2-7, with a possible D match to TRBD1 (5 bases). The germline V gene has CDR1 MNHNY and CDR2 SVGAGI (reference sequence). Trimming pared 5 bases from V and 1 base from J, leaving 6 bases between. The CDR3 spans 12 residues. The DNA for the CDR3 is TGTGCCAGCAGTGGGGCTTCCTACGAGCAGTACTTC. It codes for CASSGASYEQYF.

V is TRBV13 and J is TRBJ2-1, with D possibly matching TRBD2 (5 bases). This CDR3 has 14 residues. Trimming stripped 6 bases from V and 5 bases from J, with 14 bases between. The germline gives CDR1 PRHDT, CDR2 FYEKMQ (reference sequence). CDR3 sequence: CASRIGGRDNEQFF. CDR3 sequence (DNA): TGTGCCAGCAGGATAGGCGGGCGTGACAATGAGCAGTTCTTC. The variable domain in full, with the rest retrieved from reference TRBV13 and TRBJ2-1, is AAGVIQSPRHLIKEKRETATLKCYPIPRHDTVYWYQQGPGQDPQFLISFYEKMQSDKGSIPDRFSAQQFSDYHSELNMSSLELGDSALYFCASRIGGRDNEQFFGPGTRLTVL.

This clone was detected a few times. The chain uses TRBV5-1 and TRBJ2-1; D not resolved. Germline V gene sequence: CDR1 SGHRS, CDR2 YFSETQ. V lost 4 bases to trimming and J lost 4 bases, with 6 bases between them. The CDR3 consists of 12 residues. CDR3 nucleotides: TGCGCCAGCAGCCAAGTGTACAATGAGCAGTTCTTC. It translates to CASSQVYNEQFF.

The chain has TRBV5-1 and TRBJ2-7, with D unclear. Trimming shortened V by 2 bases and J by 5 bases, and 8 bases separated the two germline ends. This CDR3 spans 12 amino acids. Germline-derived CDR1 and CDR2 are SGHRS and YFSETQ. In nucleotides, the CDR3 is TGCGCCAGCAGCTTAATCGAGAACGAGCAGTACTTC. Residues: CASSLIENEQYF.

V and J are TRBV15 and TRBJ1-1; maybe TRBD1 (6 bases). Between the trimmed V and J ends, which lost 6 bases and 11 bases, there was a span of 22 bases. CDR3 length: 14 residues. Germline V gene sequence: CDR1 LNHNV, CDR2 YYDKDF (reference sequence). CDR3 region: CATSPGGTGRTAFF. CDR3 DNA sequence: TGTGCCACCAGTCCGGGGGGCACAGGCCGCACGGCTTTCTTT.

This clone has only a few counts. The chain uses TRBV4-1 and TRBJ2-3, with D possibly called TRBD1 or TRBD2 (5 bases each). Trimming took off 3 bases at V and 5 bases at J, with 18 bases between the two ends. Germline V gene data show CDR1 as MGHRA and CDR2 as YSYEKL. This CDR3 has 16 amino acids. This chain's CDR3 is CASSQDRDVRRDTQYF. The CDR3 bases are TGCGCCAGCAGCCAGGACCGGGACGTCCGGCGAGATACGCAGTATTTT.

The chain uses TRBV29-1 and TRBJ2-2; D perhaps matches TRBD1 (5 bases). Germline values: CDR1 SQVTM, CDR2 ANQGSEA. Trimming took 7 bases from V and 0 from J, leaving 15 bases between them. This CDR3 has 15 residues. CDR3 in DNA: TGCAGCGCCGAAGGGGTCAGGGCGAACACCGGGGAGCTGTTTTTT. Its protein product is CSAEGVRANTGELFF.

The chain has TRBV19 and TRBJ1-1; D not certain. The V end lost 6 bases, the J end lost 4 bases, and 12 bases lay between the germline ends. CDR1 and CDR2 (germline): LNHDA, SQIVND (reference sequence). The CDR3 runs 13 residues. In nucleotides, the CDR3 is TGTGCCAGTAGCACATTCCGGGCCACTGAAGCTTTCTTT. Amino acid sequence: CASSTFRATEAFF.

The chain joins TRBV7-9 to TRBJ1-2, with 7 positions matching TRBD1. Losses at the gene ends were 3 bases for V and 6 bases for J; bases not matched to a gene: 7. This CDR3 comprises 14 residues. Germline CDR1 is SEHNR and CDR2 is FQNEAQ (reference sequence). The DNA of the CDR3 is TGTGCCAGCAGCTTCAGACAGGGAGTTAATGGCTACACCTTC. Translating gives CASSFRQGVNGYTF.

This clone was seen a few times. CDR3 loop: CASSLDGRASGNEQFF. In DNA form, the CDR3 reads TGCGCCAGCAGCTTGGACGGACGGGCTTCGGGCAATGAGCAGTTCTTC. This chain uses TRBV5-1 with TRBJ2-1; no firm D call. V dropped 0 bases and J dropped 6 bases, with 16 bases sitting between them. Germline CDR1 is SGHRS and CDR2 is YFSETQ. The CDR3 spans 16 residues.

About this clone: The sample carries other DNA sequences with the same CDR3. The J gene is TRBJ2-5, the V gene TRBV5-1, with D perhaps matching TRBD1 (6 bases). This CDR3 has 14 residues. Trimming left V 0 bases short and J 2 bases short, with 8 bases between. The germline V gene has CDR1 SGHRS and CDR2 YFSETQ. CDR3 protein: CASSLGGQQETQYF. CDR3 coding DNA: TGCGCCAGCAGCTTGGGAGGACAGCAAGAGACCCAGTACTTC.

This sequence joins TRBV10-3 and TRBJ2-7; no clear D gene. This CDR3 contains 16 residues. Trimming removed 0 bases from V and 0 bases from J, with 12 bases in between. Per germline, CDR1 ENHRY and CDR2 SYGVKD. The CDR3 region is CAISESYSASSYEQYF. For the CDR3, the DNA is TGTGCCATCAGTGAGTCATATTCGGCCAGCTCCTACGAGCAGTACTTC.